This T cell receptor beta chain was identified during a study of PD-L1 blockade in urothelial cancer. The ends lost 8 bases at V and 0 bases at J; junction bases unmatched: 17. Looked up from germline, CDR1 is LNHDA and CDR2 is SQIVND (reference sequence). The CDR3 covers 18 residues. The protocol was immunoSEQ multiplex PCR, while the TCRdb copy is restricted to in-frame clones and leaves out a portion. Of some 100,000 clones detected, roughly nine tenths appear once; the ten largest clones hold 0.7% to 0.95%. V gene TRBV19 combines with J gene TRBJ2-3, with TRBD1 identical over 7 bases. The TCR comes from a woman over 75 with urothelial cancer. Sequences were derived from PBMCs, sampled around atezolizumab (anti-PD-L1) treatment. The CDR3 region has the DNA TGTGCCAGTTCTAGAACCCCGCCGGGACAGCCTAGCACAGATACGCAGTATTTT. Its protein product is CASSRTPPGQPSTDTQYF. The complete variable domain, with remaining parts taken from reference TRBV19 and TRBJ2-3, reads DGGITQSPKYLFRKEGQNVTLSCEQNLNHDAMYWYRQDPGQGLRLIYYSQIVNDFQKGDIAEGYSVSREKKESFPLTVTSAQKNPTAFYLCASSRTPPGQPSTDTQYFGPGTRLTVL.